This T cell receptor beta chain derives from a study of CD8 T cells in ankylosing spondylitis. Findings of the study overall: Matched synovial fluid from ankylosing spondylitis patients was reported to be enriched for disease-linked clones. A motif in TCR beta, a set of several highly homologous variants, appeared characteristic of ankylosing spondylitis blood. There were earlier reports of some motif variants in reactive arthritis synovial fluid and blood. Peripheral blood samples showed relatively rare disease-linked clones, and these clones were CD8+.

The V and J ends lost 0 bases and 3 bases respectively, with 14 bases between them. There are 15 residues in the CDR3. Germline lookup yields CDR1 SQVTM and CDR2 ANQGSEA. To note about this clonotype: What it recognizes is unknown.

Quantitative molecular-barcoded 5'-RACE generated the TCR beta libraries. TCRdb processed the 5' RACE reads anew with MiXCR; each CDR3 protein has one entry. The table records roughly 700,000 distinct CDR3 sequences, 15% to 20% of them present only once. Material: blood, either unsorted or a sorted T cell fraction (not recorded which). The chain has TRBV29-1 and TRBJ2-5, with D hard to call. This receptor was obtained from a male donor with ankylosing spondylitis. The CDR3 DNA sequence: TGCAGCGTTGAAGATCGCGGCAGCACCAAAGAGACCCAGTACTTC. Amino acids: CSVEDRGSTKETQYF.